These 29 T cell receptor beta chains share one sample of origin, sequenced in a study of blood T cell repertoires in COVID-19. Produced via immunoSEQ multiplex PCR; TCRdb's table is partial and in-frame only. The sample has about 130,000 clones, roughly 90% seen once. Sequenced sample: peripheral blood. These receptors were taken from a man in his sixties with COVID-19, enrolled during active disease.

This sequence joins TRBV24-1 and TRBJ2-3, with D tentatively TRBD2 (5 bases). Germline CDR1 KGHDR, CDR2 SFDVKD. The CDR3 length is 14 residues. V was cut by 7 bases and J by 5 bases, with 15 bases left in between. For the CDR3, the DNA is TGTGCCACCAGCGGAGGCCCAGGAGGAGATACGCAGTATTTT. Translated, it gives CATSGGPGGDTQYF.

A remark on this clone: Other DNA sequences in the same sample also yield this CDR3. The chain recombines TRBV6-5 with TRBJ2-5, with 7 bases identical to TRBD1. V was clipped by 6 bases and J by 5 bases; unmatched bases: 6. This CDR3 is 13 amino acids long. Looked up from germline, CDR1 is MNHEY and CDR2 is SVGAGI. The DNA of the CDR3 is TGTGCCAGCAGCCTACAGGGGCGGGAGACCCAGTACTTC. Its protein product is CASSLQGRETQYF.

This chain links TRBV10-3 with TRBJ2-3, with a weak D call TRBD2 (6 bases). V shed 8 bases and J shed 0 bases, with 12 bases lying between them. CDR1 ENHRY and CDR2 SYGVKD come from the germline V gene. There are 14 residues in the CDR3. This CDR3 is CAIGGEISTDTQYF. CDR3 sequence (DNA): TGTGCCATCGGCGGGGAGATCAGCACAGATACGCAGTATTTT.

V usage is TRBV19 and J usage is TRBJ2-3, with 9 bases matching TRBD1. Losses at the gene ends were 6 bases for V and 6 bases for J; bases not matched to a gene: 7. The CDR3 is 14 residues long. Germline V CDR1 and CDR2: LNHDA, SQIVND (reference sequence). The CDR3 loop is CASSSTGGADTQYF. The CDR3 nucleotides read TGTGCCAGTAGCTCGACAGGGGGGGCGGATACGCAGTATTTT. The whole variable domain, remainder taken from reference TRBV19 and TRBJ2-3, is DGGITQSPKYLFRKEGQNVTLSCEQNLNHDAMYWYRQDPGQGLRLIYYSQIVNDFQKGDIAEGYSVSREKKESFPLTVTSAQKNPTAFYLCASSSTGGADTQYFGPGTRLTVL.

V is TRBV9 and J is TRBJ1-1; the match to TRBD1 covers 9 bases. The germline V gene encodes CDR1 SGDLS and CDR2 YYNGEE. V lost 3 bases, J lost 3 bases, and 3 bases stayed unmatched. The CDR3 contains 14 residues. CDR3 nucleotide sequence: TGTGCCAGCAGCGCGGGACAGGGTCACACTGAAGCTTTCTTT. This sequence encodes CASSAGQGHTEAFF.

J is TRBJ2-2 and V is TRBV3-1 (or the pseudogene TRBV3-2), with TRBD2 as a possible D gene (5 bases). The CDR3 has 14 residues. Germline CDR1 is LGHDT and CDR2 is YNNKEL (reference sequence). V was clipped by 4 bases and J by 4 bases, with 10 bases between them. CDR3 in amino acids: CASSLVGVTGELFF. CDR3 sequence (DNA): TGTGCCAGCAGCCTGGTGGGAGTCACCGGGGAGCTGTTTTTT.

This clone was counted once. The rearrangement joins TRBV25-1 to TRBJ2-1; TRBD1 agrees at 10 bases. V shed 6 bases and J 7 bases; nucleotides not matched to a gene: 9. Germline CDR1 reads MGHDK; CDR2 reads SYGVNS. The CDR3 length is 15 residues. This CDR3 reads CASRDLGQGKNEQFF. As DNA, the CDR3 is TGTGCCAGCAGGGATCTGGGACAGGGGAAGAATGAGCAGTTCTTC.

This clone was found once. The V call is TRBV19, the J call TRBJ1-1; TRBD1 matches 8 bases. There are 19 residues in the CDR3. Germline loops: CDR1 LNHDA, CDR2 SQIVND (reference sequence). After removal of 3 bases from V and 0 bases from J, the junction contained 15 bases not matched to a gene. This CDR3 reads CASSISSGGGRGLNTEAFF. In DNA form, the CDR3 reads TGTGCCAGTAGTATTTCCTCAGGGGGCGGTAGGGGCTTGAACACTGAAGCTTTCTTT.

The CDR3 here is CASSTQGGNTIYF. CDR3 in DNA: TGCGCCAGCAGCACACAGGGGGGAAACACCATATATTTT. The V call is TRBV5-1, the J call TRBJ1-3; TRBD1 matches at 7 bases. Germline CDR1 SGHRS, CDR2 YFSETQ. V lost 4 bases to trimming and J lost 4 bases; unmatched junction nucleotides: 2. CDR3 length: 13 amino acids.

The CDR3 is CASSLQGYEQYF. The DNA of the CDR3 is TGTGCCAGCAGCTTACAGGGCTACGAGCAGTACTTC. The rearrangement uses TRBV11-1 and TRBJ2-7; possible D gene TRBD1, 5 bases. The CDR3 contains 12 residues. Germline V lookup: CDR1 SGHAT, CDR2 FQDESV (reference sequence). With 2 bases removed from V and 3 bases from J, the gap between germline ends came to 5 bases.

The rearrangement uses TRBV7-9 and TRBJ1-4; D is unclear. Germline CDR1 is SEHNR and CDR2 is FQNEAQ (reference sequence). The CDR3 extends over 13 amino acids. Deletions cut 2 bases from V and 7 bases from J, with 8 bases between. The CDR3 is CASSLNPFEKLFF. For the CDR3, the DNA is TGTGCCAGCAGCTTAAATCCATTTGAAAAACTGTTTTTT.

CDR3 nucleotide sequence: TGTGCCATCAGGGCGGTCGCACAGGGTGGCTACGAGCAGTACTTC. This encodes CAIRAVAQGGYEQYF. The V and J genes are TRBV10-3 and TRBJ2-7; D perhaps matches TRBD1 (6 bases). The CDR3 runs to 15 residues. Germline V lookup: CDR1 ENHRY, CDR2 SYGVKD. V shed 6 bases and J shed 3 bases, with 18 bases lying between them.

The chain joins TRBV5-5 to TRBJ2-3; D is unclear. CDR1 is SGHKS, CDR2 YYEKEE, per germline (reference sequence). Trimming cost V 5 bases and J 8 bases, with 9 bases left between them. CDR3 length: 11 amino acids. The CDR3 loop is CASSRMRTQYF. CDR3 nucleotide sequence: TGTGCCAGCAGTCGTATGCGTACGCAGTATTTT.

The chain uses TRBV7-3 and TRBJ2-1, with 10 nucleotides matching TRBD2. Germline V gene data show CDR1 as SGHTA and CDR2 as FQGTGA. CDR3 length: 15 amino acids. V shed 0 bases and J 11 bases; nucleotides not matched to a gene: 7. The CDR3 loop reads CASSLTGLAGEKQFF. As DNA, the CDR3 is TGTGCCAGCAGCTTAACGGGGCTAGCGGGAGAGAAGCAGTTCTTC. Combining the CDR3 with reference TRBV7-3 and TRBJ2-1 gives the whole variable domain GAGVSQTPSNKVTEKGKYVELRCDPISGHTALYWYRQSLGQGPEFLIYFQGTGAADDSGLPNDRFFAVRPEGSVSTLKIQRTERGDSAVYLCASSLTGLAGEKQFFGPGTRLTVL.

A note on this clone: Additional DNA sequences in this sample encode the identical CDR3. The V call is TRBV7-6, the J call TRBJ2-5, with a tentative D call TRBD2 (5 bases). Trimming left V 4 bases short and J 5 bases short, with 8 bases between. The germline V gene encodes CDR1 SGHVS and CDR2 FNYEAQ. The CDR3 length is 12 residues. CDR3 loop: CASSSRGETQYF. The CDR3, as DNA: TGTGCCAGCAGCTCCCGAGGGGAGACCCAGTACTTC.

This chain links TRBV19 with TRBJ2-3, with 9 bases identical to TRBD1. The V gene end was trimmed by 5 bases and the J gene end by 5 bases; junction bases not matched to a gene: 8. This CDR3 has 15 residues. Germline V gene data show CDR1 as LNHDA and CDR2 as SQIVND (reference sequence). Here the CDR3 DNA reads TGTGCCAGTAGTGTCGGGACAGGGTATTTAGATACGCAGTATTTT. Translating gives CASSVGTGYLDTQYF.

CDR3 in DNA: TGTGCCACCAGTGATTCGGGACAGGGGTGGAACATTCAGTACTTC. Encoded protein: CATSDSGQGWNIQYF. The chain links TRBV24-1 to TRBJ2-4; TRBD1 matches 10 bases. The J segment lost 7 bases and the V segment lost 2 bases, leaving 4 bases of the junction unmatched. CDR1 KGHDR and CDR2 SFDVKD come from the germline V gene. This CDR3 has 15 residues.

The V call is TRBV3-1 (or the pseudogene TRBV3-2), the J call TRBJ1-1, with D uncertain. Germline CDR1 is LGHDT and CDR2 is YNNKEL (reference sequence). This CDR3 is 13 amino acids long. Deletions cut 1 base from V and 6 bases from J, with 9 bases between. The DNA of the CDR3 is TGTGCCAGCAGCCAAGGTTTGGGCTCTGAAGCTTTCTTT. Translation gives CASSQGLGSEAFF.

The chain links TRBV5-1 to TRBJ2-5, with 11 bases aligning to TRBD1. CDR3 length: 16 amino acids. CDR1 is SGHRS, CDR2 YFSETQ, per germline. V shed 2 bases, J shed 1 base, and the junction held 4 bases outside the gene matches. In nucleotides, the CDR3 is TGCGCCAGCAGCTTCTCCGGGACAGGGGGCCAAGAGACCCAGTACTTC. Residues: CASSFSGTGGQETQYF.

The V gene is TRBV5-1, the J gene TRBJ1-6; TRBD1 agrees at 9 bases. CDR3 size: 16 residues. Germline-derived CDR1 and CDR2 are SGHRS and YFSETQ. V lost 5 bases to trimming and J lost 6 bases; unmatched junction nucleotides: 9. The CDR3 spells CASSVGDRAGNSPLHF. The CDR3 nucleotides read TGCGCCAGCAGTGTGGGGGACAGGGCCGGTAATTCACCCCTCCACTTT.

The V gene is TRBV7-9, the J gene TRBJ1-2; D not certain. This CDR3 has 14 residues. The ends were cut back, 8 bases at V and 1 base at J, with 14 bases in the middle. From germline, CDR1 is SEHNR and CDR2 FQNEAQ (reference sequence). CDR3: CASGVGGINYGYTF. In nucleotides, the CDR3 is TGTGCCAGCGGGGTAGGAGGGATTAACTATGGCTACACCTTC.

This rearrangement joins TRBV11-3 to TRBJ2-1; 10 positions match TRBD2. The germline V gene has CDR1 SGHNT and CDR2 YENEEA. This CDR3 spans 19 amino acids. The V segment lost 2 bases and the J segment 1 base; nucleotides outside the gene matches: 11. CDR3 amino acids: CASSLLGQVAGGSYNEQFF. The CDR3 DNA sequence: TGTGCCAGCAGCTTATTGGGACAGGTAGCGGGAGGTTCCTACAATGAGCAGTTCTTC. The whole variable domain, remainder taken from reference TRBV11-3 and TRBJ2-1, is EAGVVQSPRYKIIEKKQPVAFWCNPISGHNTLYWYLQNLGQGPELLIRYENEEAVDDSQLPKDRFSAERLKGVDSTLKIQPAELGDSAVYLCASSLLGQVAGGSYNEQFFGPGTRLTVL.

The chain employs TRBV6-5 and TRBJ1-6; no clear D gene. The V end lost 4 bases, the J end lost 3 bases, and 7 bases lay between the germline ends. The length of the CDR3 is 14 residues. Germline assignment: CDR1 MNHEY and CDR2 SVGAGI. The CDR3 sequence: CASSSGLYNSPLHF. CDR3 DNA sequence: TGTGCCAGCAGTTCAGGACTCTATAATTCACCCCTCCACTTT.

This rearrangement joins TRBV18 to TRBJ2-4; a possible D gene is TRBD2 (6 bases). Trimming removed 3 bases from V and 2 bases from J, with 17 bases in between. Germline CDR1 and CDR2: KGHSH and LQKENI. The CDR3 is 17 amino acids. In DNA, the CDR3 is TGTGCCAGCTCACCCTTATCCTACCGGGACTCCAAAAACATTCAGTACTTC. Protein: CASSPLSYRDSKNIQYF. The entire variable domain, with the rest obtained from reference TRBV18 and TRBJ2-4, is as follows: NAGVMQNPRHLVRRRGQEARLRCSPMKGHSHVYWYRQLPEEGLKFMVYLQKENIIDESGMPKERFSAEFPKEGPSILRIQQVVRGDSAAYFCASSPLSYRDSKNIQYFGAGTRLSVL.

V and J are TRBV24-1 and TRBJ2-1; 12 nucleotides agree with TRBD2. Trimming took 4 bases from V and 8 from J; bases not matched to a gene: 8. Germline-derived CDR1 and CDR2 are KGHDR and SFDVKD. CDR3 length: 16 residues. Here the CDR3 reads CATSDSGLAGKHEQFF. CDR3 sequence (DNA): TGTGCCACCAGTGACTCTGGACTAGCGGGAAAGCATGAGCAGTTCTTC.

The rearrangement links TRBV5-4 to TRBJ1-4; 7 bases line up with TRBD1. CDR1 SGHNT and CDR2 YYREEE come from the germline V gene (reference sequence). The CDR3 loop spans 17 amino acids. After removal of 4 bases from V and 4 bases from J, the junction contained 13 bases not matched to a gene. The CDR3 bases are TGTGCCAGCAGCCTCCCTAAGGGGGCAAGTGGTAATGAAAAACTGTTTTTT. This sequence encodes CASSLPKGASGNEKLFF. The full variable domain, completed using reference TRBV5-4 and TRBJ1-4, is ETGVTQSPTHLIKTRGQQVTLRCSSQSGHNTVSWYQQALGQGPQFIFQYYREEENGRGNFPPRFSGLQFPNYSSELNVNALELDDSALYLCASSLPKGASGNEKLFFGSGTQLSVL.

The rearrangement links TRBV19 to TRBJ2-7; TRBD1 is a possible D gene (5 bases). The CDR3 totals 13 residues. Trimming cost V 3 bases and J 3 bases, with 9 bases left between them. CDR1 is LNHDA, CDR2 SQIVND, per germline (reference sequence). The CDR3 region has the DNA TGTGCCAGTAGTATGCAGGGAAGCTACGAGCAGTACTTC. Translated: CASSMQGSYEQYF.

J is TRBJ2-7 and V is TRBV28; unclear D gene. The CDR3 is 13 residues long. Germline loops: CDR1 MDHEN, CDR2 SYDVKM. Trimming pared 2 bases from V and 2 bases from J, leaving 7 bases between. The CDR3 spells CASSLNIPYEQYF. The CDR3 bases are TGTGCCAGCAGTTTAAACATTCCCTACGAGCAGTACTTC.

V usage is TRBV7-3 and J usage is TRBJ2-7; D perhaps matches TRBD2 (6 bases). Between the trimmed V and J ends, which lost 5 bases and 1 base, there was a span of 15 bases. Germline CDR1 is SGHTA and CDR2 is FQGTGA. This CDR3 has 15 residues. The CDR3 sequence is CASSDPGEASYEQYF. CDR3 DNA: TGTGCCAGCAGCGATCCGGGAGAGGCTTCCTACGAGCAGTACTTC.